This T cell receptor (beta chain) stems from a study of blood T cell repertoires in COVID-19. Across the study: Both acute and convalescent COVID-19 samples were obtained from the United States, Italy and Spain.

This clone has just a few counts. V shed 5 bases and J 3 bases; nucleotides not matched to a gene: 9. The CDR3 runs to 16 residues. Germline V gene data show CDR1 as SGHAT and CDR2 as FQNNGV. In the original processing: Amplification with reference gene primers provided the estimates of nucleated cell counts. Produced via immunoSEQ multiplex PCR; TCRdb's table is partial and in-frame only. V, J and clone size are taken as reported in that table, and D and trimming were inferred from the DNA itself. Found here are approximately 330,000 clones, around 90% of them singletons; the top ten hold around 9.9%. Seattle's cohort entered during active infection and was followed longitudinally.

This clonotype originated in a man aged 30 to 39 with COVID-19, enrolled during active disease. The rearrangement joins TRBV11-2 to TRBJ2-7; 11 bases align to TRBD2. The specimen was peripheral blood. DNA of the CDR3: TGTGCCAGCAGCATCTATAGCGGGGGGGCTTTCTACGAGCAGTACTTC. Its translation: CASSIYSGGAFYEQYF.